The clone carrying this T cell receptor (beta chain) has more than one count but fewer than ten. Its antigen is as yet unknown. The CDR3 loop spans 16 amino acids. V shed 0 bases, J shed 3 bases, and the junction held 7 bases outside the gene matches. The germline V gene encodes CDR1 KGHDR and CDR2 SFDVKD. The PBMCs originated from roughly 10 ml of fresh peripheral blood. The data are from a study of Graves' ophthalmopathy and Graves' hyperthyroidism. Background on the study: Peripheral blood (taken before any treatment) was collected at initial diagnosis.

Findings and limits, study-wide: Sensitivity reached less than 71% and specificity approximately 72% when the model predicted ophthalmopathy progression. Distinction of ophthalmopathy from stable hyperthyroidism by a 13-signature model reached approximately 89% sensitivity and approximately 80% specificity.

Amplification of the TCR beta CDR3 regions used RNA transcripts (as template). Scientists carried out first-round RT-PCR using HTBI primers and then a second-round multiplex PCR. A single record per CDR3 protein comes from TCRdb applying MiXCR to the multiplex PCR reads. The table lists 400,000 to 450,000 distinct CDR3 sequences, roughly 21% of them singletons. Sequenced input: peripheral blood. The source is a woman younger than 30 with stable Graves' hyperthyroidism. This sequence joins TRBV24-1 and TRBJ2-7, with TRBD2 matching 7 bases. The CDR3 nucleotides read TGTGCCACCAGTGATTTGGCCACTAGCGCGCACTACGAGCAGTACTTC. Its protein product is CATSDLATSAHYEQYF.